The source of this T cell receptor (beta chain) is a study of T cells after yellow fever vaccination. Overall study context: SMART-Seq v4 Ultra Low Input served to prepare low-cell-number fractions. Study-wide points: Among primary-vaccination clones, most reappeared after the booster, at just under 98% for CD4 and roughly 90% for CD8. The secondary response was weaker, and its peak arrived faster, on day 5 versus 15.

Regarding this clonotype: What it recognizes is unknown. A read error may account for a junction end that differs from germline.

Using its own MiXCR run on the 5' RACE reads, TCRdb lists one record per CDR3 protein. This table holds approximately 550,000 distinct CDR3 sequences, around an eighth found once. The germline V gene encodes CDR1 DFQATT and CDR2 SNEGSKA (reference sequence). This CDR3 is 16 amino acids long. The V gene is TRBV20-1, the J gene TRBJ2-3; D perhaps matches TRBD2 (5 bases). This specimen was PBMCs, taken on the day of the yellow fever booster vaccination. The TCR originated in a man under 40 who received the YFV17D yellow fever vaccine. The CDR3, as DNA: TGCTGTGCTAGAGGAAACCTAGCTGGCCGCACAGATACGCAGTATTTT. Residues: CCARGNLAGRTDTQYF.